This TCR beta chain originates from a study of blood T cell repertoires in COVID-19 (dated by TCRdb to the early 2020s). Background for the entire study: Samples covering the acute and convalescent phases of COVID-19 were provided by collaborators in the United States, Italy and Spain. The prospective study material was composed of cDNA or gDNA derived from T cells, B-cell-depleted T cells, or PBMCs. The dataset comprised deeply sampled blood TCRbeta repertoires from subjects exposed to, actively infected with, or recovered from COVID-19. The repertoires were released in a freely available public database intended as a resource for research on the immune response to SARS-CoV-2. Samples came from the ongoing ImmuneRACE study (first 160 participants) plus 1,254 subjects from 6 global collaborators. The sample metadata nearly always contained a de-identified subject ID, COVID-19 status, age in years and sex. Where available, HLA class I and class II types were taken from metadata supplied by the sample provider and were not determined by assay-based typing.

TCRbeta CDR3 regions were amplified from genomic DNA using the immunoSEQ Assay, a bias-controlled multiplex PCR. Concerning the study's data processing: Nucleated cell counts per sample were estimated from amplification of reference gene primers within the assay. Sequence reads were collapsed and filtered to measure the absolute abundance of every unique TCRbeta CDR3 rearrangement. For each sample, productive Simpson clonality was calculated as the square root of Simpson's diversity index across productive rearrangements. This is the immuneACCESS table as TCRdb keeps it, with only in-frame sequences that have V and J called. A part of the clones is gone; compared with another copy, unresolved V genes explain less than half, and the rest is unexplained. V, J and clone size were drawn from that table, and D and trimming were deduced from the DNA. The sample profile shows 100,000 to 150,000 clones; around 85% of them were found once. The ten largest clones add up to approximately 16% of the sample.

Study-level results and caveats: Clinical and demographic metadata were provided uncurated, with the amount varying by source and participant.

About this clone: Its antigen is currently not known. One base away there is no much larger clone; base qualities are not given.

Each collaborating institution followed its own protocols to collect whole blood in K2EDTA tubes. For TCRbeta analysis, collaborators shipped samples as frozen whole blood, isolated PBMCs, or DNA extracted from either of those sample types. Based on the germline V gene (reference sequence), the CDR1 and CDR2 sequences are SEHNR and FQNEAQ. The CDR3, cysteine through phenylalanine, is 15 amino acids long. Only the CDR3 region is kept as DNA, spanning 45 bases read in frame from base 1. Trimming removed 5 bases from V and 4 bases from J, leaving 14 bases between the germline ends. The sample comprised peripheral blood. The rearranged segments are TRBV7-9 and TRBJ1-4; perhaps TRBD1 is the D gene, with 5 bases matching. The receptor was derived from a woman in her 50s with acute or convalescent COVID-19. The CDR3 region reads CASSLSGHDNEKLFF. The DNA sequence reads TGTGCCAGCAGCCTTAGCGGACATGATAATGAAAAACTGTTTTTT.